This T cell receptor (beta chain) was recovered during a study of blood T cell repertoires in COVID-19 (dated by TCRdb to 2018 to 2021). With regard to the full study: The collaborator samples originated in the United States, Italy and Spain and spanned the acute and convalescent phases of COVID-19. The material from the prospective study consisted of cDNA or gDNA derived from T cells, B-cell-depleted T cells, or PBMCs. Deeply sampled blood TCRbeta repertoires from subjects exposed to, actively infected with, or recovered from COVID-19 were included in the dataset. The repertoires were released in a freely available public database meant as a resource for research on the immune response to SARS-CoV-2. Samples were obtained from the ongoing ImmuneRACE study (first 160 participants) and from 1,254 subjects provided by 6 global collaborators. Nearly every sample came with metadata listing a de-identified subject ID, COVID-19 status, age in years and sex. HLA class I and class II types, where available, came from metadata supplied by the sample provider rather than from assay-based typing. Paper-wide results and their limitations: The quantity of clinical and demographic metadata differed by source and by participant and was supplied without curation.

TCRbeta CDR3 regions were amplified from genomic DNA by means of the immunoSEQ Assay, a bias-controlled multiplex PCR. Concerning the study's data processing: Within the assay, amplification of reference gene primers was used to estimate how many nucleated cells each sample contained. Sequence reads were collapsed and filtered to measure the absolute abundance of every unique TCRbeta CDR3 rearrangement. For each sample, productive Simpson clonality was calculated as the square root of Simpson's diversity index over productive rearrangements. TCRdb's version of the immuneACCESS table is confined to in-frame rearrangements and falls short of the full clone set. An unresolved V gene accounts for under half of the shortfall where checked; the remainder is of unknown origin. V and J calls and clone size are given by that table; D and trimming were obtained from the DNA. This sample holds around 230,000 clones; approximately 91% were observed only once. The ten largest clones capture roughly 0.7% of the sample.

Comments on this clone: The antigen it recognizes is unknown. No quality values exist for individual bases; no much larger clone is one base distant.

The CDR3 contains 15 residues, cysteine and phenylalanine counted. The entry retains the CDR3 DNA only, 45 bases that are in frame from base 1. From a lookup of the germline V gene (reference sequence), CDR1 and CDR2 are PRHDT and FYEKMQ. V ends up 5 bases short and J 3 bases short, with an unmatched junction base count of 5. Collaborating institutions collected whole blood in K2EDTA tubes following their own protocols. For TCRbeta analysis, collaborators shipped samples as frozen whole blood, isolated PBMCs, or DNA extracted from either of those sample types. The sample was peripheral blood. Recombination connected TRBV13 to TRBJ2-1; the junction holds 9 bases that match TRBD1. The clonotype was recovered from a man in his forties with acute or convalescent COVID-19. The sequenced DNA is TGTGCCAGCAGCCCCCGGGACAGGGTCTACAATGAGCAGTTCTTC. It specifies CASSPRDRVYNEQFF. The CDR3 plus the reference TRBV13 and TRBJ2-1 genes for the other parts give the full variable domain: AAGVIQSPRHLIKEKRETATLKCYPIPRHDTVYWYQQGPGQDPQFLISFYEKMQSDKGSIPDRFSAQQFSDYHSELNMSSLELGDSALYFCASSPRDRVYNEQFFGPGTRLTVL.